The rows below give T cell receptor beta chains drawn from one sample of a study of cytomegalovirus exposure and HLA in healthy donors. Sequenced by immunoSEQ multiplex PCR; TCRdb stores in-frame clones only, minus some. This sample yields about 93,000 clones, of which 82% are seen a single time; roughly 3.8% belongs to the top ten. Sequenced: PBMCs. These receptors were taken from a man aged 45-60 years in good health and CMV-seronegative. The CDR3 runs from the conserved cysteine through the conserved F or W. Fields, in order: D gene, clone size, V gene, J gene, CDR3 protein, CDR3 DNA. The D gene is left open where the match is weak. The size entry is marked missing in some rows and otherwise reads once, few, many or a size class.

d_gene: TRBD2; abundance: NA; v_gene: TRBV5-1; j_gene: TRBJ2-1; CDR3aa: CASSLGGSGNEQFF; CDR3nt: TGCGCCAGCAGCTTGGGGGGTAGCGGGAATGAGCAGTTCTTC
d_gene: TRBD1; abundance: few; v_gene: TRBV18; j_gene: TRBJ1-1; CDR3aa: CASSPGTVNTEAFF; CDR3nt: TGTGCCAGCTCACCAGGGACAGTGAACACTGAAGCTTTCTTT
d_gene: TRBD2; abundance: NA; v_gene: TRBV7-3; j_gene: TRBJ2-1; CDR3aa: CASSWPSGNEQFF; CDR3nt: TGTGCCAGCAGCTGGCCTAGCGGGAATGAGCAGTTCTTC
d_gene: NA; abundance: NA; v_gene: TRBV19; j_gene: TRBJ2-5; CDR3aa: CASSISRGQETQYF; CDR3nt: TGTGCCAGTAGTATCTCACGGGGGCAAGAGACCCAGTACTTC
d_gene: NA; abundance: NA; v_gene: TRBV5-1; j_gene: TRBJ2-1; CDR3aa: CASTGPGVHEQFF; CDR3nt: TGCGCCAGCACAGGCCCAGGGGTGCATGAGCAGTTCTTC
d_gene: NA; abundance: NA; v_gene: TRBV11-2; j_gene: TRBJ2-6; CDR3aa: CASSLDRVSGANVLTF; CDR3nt: TGTGCCAGCAGCTTAGATCGGGTATCAGGGGCCAACGTCCTGACTTTC
d_gene: TRBD1; abundance: NA; v_gene: TRBV15; j_gene: TRBJ1-1; CDR3aa: CATSRGTGQWGHTEAFF; CDR3nt: TGTGCCACCAGCAGAGGAACGGGACAGTGGGGGCACACTGAAGCTTTCTTT
d_gene: NA; abundance: NA; v_gene: TRBV9; j_gene: TRBJ2-3; CDR3aa: CASSVSPGRRAYNSTDTQYF; CDR3nt: TGTGCCAGCAGCGTGAGCCCAGGACGGAGGGCATATAATAGCACAGATACGCAGTATTTT
d_gene: NA; abundance: NA; v_gene: TRBV11-1; j_gene: TRBJ1-4; CDR3aa: CASSGGGTSELFF; CDR3nt: TGTGCCAGCAGCGGGGGAGGGACCTCGGAACTGTTTTTT
d_gene: NA; abundance: NA; v_gene: TRBV27; j_gene: TRBJ1-4; CDR3aa: CASSKQGAGTNEKLFF; CDR3nt: TGTGCCAGCAGCAAACAGGGAGCTGGAACTAATGAAAAACTGTTTTTT
d_gene: NA; abundance: NA; v_gene: TRBV4-2; j_gene: TRBJ2-7; CDR3aa: CASSQESSESSYEQYF; CDR3nt: TGTGCCAGCAGCCAAGAGTCTAGCGAGTCCTCCTACGAGCAGTACTTC
d_gene: NA; abundance: NA; v_gene: TRBV7-9; j_gene: TRBJ2-2; CDR3aa: CASSFGTGELFF; CDR3nt: TGTGCCAGCAGCTTCGGCACCGGGGAGCTGTTTTTT
d_gene: TRBD1; abundance: NA; v_gene: TRBV27; j_gene: TRBJ1-3; CDR3aa: CASSSDRARNTIYF; CDR3nt: TGTGCCAGCAGTTCTGACAGGGCAAGAAACACCATATATTTT
d_gene: TRBD1; abundance: once; v_gene: TRBV5-1; j_gene: TRBJ2-5; CDR3aa: CASSLPLQGAGETQYF; CDR3nt: TGCGCCAGCAGCTTGCCCCTACAGGGGGCAGGGGAGACCCAGTACTTC
d_gene: NA; abundance: NA; v_gene: TRBV9; j_gene: TRBJ1-2; CDR3aa: CASSVEGSSIYGYTF; CDR3nt: TGTGCCAGCAGCGTAGAGGGGTCCTCTATCTATGGCTACACCTTC
d_gene: NA; abundance: NA; v_gene: TRBV6-6; j_gene: TRBJ1-1; CDR3aa: CASSYEGSTEAFF; CDR3nt: TGTGCCAGCAGTTACGAGGGTAGCACTGAAGCTTTCTTT
d_gene: TRBD2; abundance: NA; v_gene: TRBV19; j_gene: TRBJ2-6; CDR3aa: CASNGPSGSKYSGANVLTF; CDR3nt: TGTGCCAGTAACGGGCCTAGCGGGAGTAAGTACTCTGGGGCCAACGTCCTGACTTTC
d_gene: TRBD1; abundance: NA; v_gene: TRBV5-6; j_gene: TRBJ1-2; CDR3aa: CASSPKGTGEFRGYTF; CDR3nt: TGTGCCAGCAGCCCCAAGGGGACAGGGGAATTCCGTGGCTACACCTTC
d_gene: TRBD2; abundance: NA; v_gene: TRBV7-2; j_gene: TRBJ2-1; CDR3aa: CASSSPTSGRAYEQFF; CDR3nt: TGTGCCAGCAGCTCACCAACTAGCGGGAGGGCGTATGAGCAGTTCTTC
d_gene: NA; abundance: few; v_gene: TRBV5-6; j_gene: TRBJ2-7; CDR3aa: CASSSRGYEQYF; CDR3nt: TGTGCCAGCAGCTCCAGGGGATACGAGCAGTACTTC
d_gene: TRBD2; abundance: few; v_gene: TRBV4-1; j_gene: TRBJ2-5; CDR3aa: CASSQVSGNPQETQYF; CDR3nt: TGCGCCAGCAGCCAAGTTAGCGGGAACCCCCAAGAGACCCAGTACTTC
d_gene: NA; abundance: NA; v_gene: TRBV28; j_gene: TRBJ2-4; CDR3aa: CASSLGGAKNIQYF; CDR3nt: TGTGCCAGCAGTTTAGGTGGCGCCAAAAACATTCAGTACTTC
d_gene: NA; abundance: NA; v_gene: TRBV30; j_gene: TRBJ2-1; CDR3aa: CAWSVLGGNYNEQFF; CDR3nt: TGTGCCTGGAGTGTACTTGGCGGAAATTACAATGAGCAGTTCTTC
d_gene: NA; abundance: NA; v_gene: TRBV11-2; j_gene: TRBJ2-1; CDR3aa: CASSAPTINEQFF; CDR3nt: TGTGCCAGCAGCGCTCCTACCATCAATGAGCAGTTCTTC
d_gene: TRBD2; abundance: NA; v_gene: TRBV27; j_gene: TRBJ2-7; CDR3aa: CASKLTSGTYEQYF; CDR3nt: TGTGCCAGCAAGCTGACTAGCGGGACCTACGAGCAGTACTTC
d_gene: TRBD1; abundance: NA; v_gene: TRBV9; j_gene: TRBJ2-2; CDR3aa: CASGGQVNTGELFF; CDR3nt: TGTGCCAGCGGGGGACAGGTTAACACCGGGGAGCTGTTTTTT
d_gene: TRBD1; abundance: few; v_gene: TRBV4-2; j_gene: TRBJ1-1; CDR3aa: CASSQEGSQGAAFF; CDR3nt: TGTGCCAGCAGCCAAGAAGGATCCCAGGGGGCGGCTTTCTTT
d_gene: NA; abundance: once; v_gene: TRBV25-1; j_gene: TRBJ2-7; CDR3aa: CASGNYEQYF; CDR3nt: TGTGCCAGCGGTAACTACGAGCAGTACTTC
d_gene: NA; abundance: NA; v_gene: TRBV9; j_gene: TRBJ2-1; CDR3aa: CASSGDPTGYNEQFF; CDR3nt: TGTGCCAGCAGCGGCGACCCGACGGGATACAATGAGCAGTTCTTC
d_gene: NA; abundance: NA; v_gene: TRBV18; j_gene: TRBJ2-1; CDR3aa: CASSQVGQDNEQFF; CDR3nt: TGTGCCAGCTCCCAGGTGGGTCAGGACAATGAGCAGTTCTTC
d_gene: TRBD1; abundance: NA; v_gene: TRBV29-1; j_gene: TRBJ1-2; CDR3aa: CSVEGGTGGFRYGYTF; CDR3nt: TGCAGCGTTGAAGGTGGGACAGGGGGTTTCCGCTATGGCTACACCTTC
d_gene: NA; abundance: NA; v_gene: TRBV2; j_gene: TRBJ1-1; CDR3aa: CASTEYSAEAFF; CDR3nt: TGTGCCAGCACCGAGTATTCTGCTGAAGCTTTCTTT
d_gene: NA; abundance: NA; v_gene: TRBV18; j_gene: TRBJ2-7; CDR3aa: CASSPVDSSYEQYF; CDR3nt: TGTGCCAGCTCACCCGTGGACAGCTCCTACGAGCAGTACTTC
d_gene: NA; abundance: NA; v_gene: TRBV10-3; j_gene: TRBJ2-7; CDR3aa: CAISEERTNSYEQYF; CDR3nt: TGTGCCATCAGTGAAGAGAGGACTAACTCCTACGAGCAGTACTTC
d_gene: TRBD1; abundance: NA; v_gene: TRBV7-9; j_gene: TRBJ2-7; CDR3aa: CASSDGQGSYEQYF; CDR3nt: TGTGCCAGCAGCGACGGACAGGGCTCGTACGAGCAGTACTTC
d_gene: TRBD2; abundance: NA; v_gene: TRBV6-6; j_gene: TRBJ2-5; CDR3aa: CASSESSGETQYF; CDR3nt: TGTGCCAGCAGTGAGTCTAGCGGGGAGACCCAGTACTTC
d_gene: TRBD2; abundance: NA; v_gene: TRBV7-3; j_gene: TRBJ2-1; CDR3aa: CASMLAGDENEQFF; CDR3nt: TGTGCCAGCATGCTAGCGGGAGATGAAAATGAGCAGTTCTTC
d_gene: NA; abundance: NA; v_gene: TRBV5-1; j_gene: TRBJ1-4; CDR3aa: CASSLGGATNEKLFF; CDR3nt: TGCGCCAGCAGCTTGGGCGGTGCAACTAATGAAAAACTGTTTTTT
d_gene: NA; abundance: NA; v_gene: TRBV4-1; j_gene: TRBJ2-1; CDR3aa: CASSQDYGGSGQFF; CDR3nt: TGCGCCAGCAGCCAAGATTATGGGGGGAGTGGGCAGTTCTTC
d_gene: NA; abundance: NA; v_gene: TRBV6-5; j_gene: TRBJ2-3; CDR3aa: CASMVAGTDTQYF; CDR3nt: TGTGCCAGCATGGTAGCGGGCACAGATACGCAGTATTTT
d_gene: NA; abundance: NA; v_gene: TRBV5-4; j_gene: TRBJ2-7; CDR3aa: CASSLDRVEYF; CDR3nt: TGTGCCAGCAGCTTGGACAGGGTGGAGTACTTC
d_gene: TRBD2; abundance: once; v_gene: TRBV7-2; j_gene: TRBJ2-1; CDR3aa: CASSSGLAAYNEQFF; CDR3nt: TGTGCCAGCAGCTCGGGACTAGCGGCTTACAATGAGCAGTTCTTC
d_gene: NA; abundance: NA; v_gene: TRBV12-2; j_gene: TRBJ2-2; CDR3aa: CASRPPTSEITGELFF; CDR3nt: TGTGCAAGTCGCCCCCCCACTAGCGAGATCACCGGGGAGCTGTTTTTT
d_gene: TRBD1; abundance: NA; v_gene: TRBV28; j_gene: TRBJ1-5; CDR3aa: CASRPGTGGNQPQHF; CDR3nt: TGTGCCAGCAGGCCCGGGACAGGGGGAAACCAGCCCCAGCATTTT
d_gene: NA; abundance: NA; v_gene: TRBV29-1; j_gene: TRBJ2-7; CDR3aa: CSVGVGAIVGSYEQYF; CDR3nt: TGCAGCGTTGGGGTGGGGGCGATCGTAGGGTCCTACGAGCAGTACTTC
d_gene: NA; abundance: few; v_gene: TRBV10-3; j_gene: TRBJ1-1; CDR3aa: CAINSGNTEAFF; CDR3nt: TGTGCCATCAATTCAGGGAACACTGAAGCTTTCTTT
d_gene: NA; abundance: few; v_gene: TRBV5-1; j_gene: TRBJ2-1; CDR3aa: CASSLADRPYNEQFF; CDR3nt: TGCGCCAGCAGCCTAGCGGACAGACCTTACAATGAGCAGTTCTTC
d_gene: TRBD2; abundance: NA; v_gene: TRBV27; j_gene: TRBJ2-1; CDR3aa: CASSSLGGTRGNEQFF; CDR3nt: TGTGCCAGCAGTTCGCTGGGGGGGACTAGGGGCAATGAGCAGTTCTTC
d_gene: TRBD1; abundance: NA; v_gene: TRBV9; j_gene: TRBJ1-3; CDR3aa: CASSWSGGMVGNTIYF; CDR3nt: TGTGCCAGCAGTTGGTCAGGGGGGATGGTCGGAAACACCATATATTTT
d_gene: TRBD1; abundance: NA; v_gene: TRBV19; j_gene: TRBJ1-1; CDR3aa: CASSMGKRRDRNTEAFF; CDR3nt: TGTGCCAGTAGTATGGGGAAGAGGCGGGACAGGAACACTGAAGCTTTCTTT
d_gene: TRBD1; abundance: NA; v_gene: TRBV5-6; j_gene: TRBJ2-3; CDR3aa: CASSKLQGATSTDTQYF; CDR3nt: TGTGCCAGCAGCAAATTACAGGGGGCCACTAGCACAGATACGCAGTATTTT
d_gene: NA; abundance: few; v_gene: TRBV5-6; j_gene: TRBJ1-1; CDR3aa: CASSSMTGPNTEAFF; CDR3nt: TGTGCCAGCAGCTCAATGACAGGCCCGAACACTGAAGCTTTCTTT
d_gene: NA; abundance: NA; v_gene: TRBV14; j_gene: TRBJ1-5; CDR3aa: CASSQDPTGPQHF; CDR3nt: TGTGCCAGCAGCCAAGACCCTACCGGGCCCCAGCATTTT
d_gene: NA; abundance: few; v_gene: TRBV6-6; j_gene: TRBJ1-2; CDR3aa: CASSYSIPRASYGYTF; CDR3nt: TGTGCCAGCAGTTACTCGATACCCAGGGCAAGCTATGGCTACACCTTC
d_gene: NA; abundance: NA; v_gene: TRBV27; j_gene: TRBJ2-3; CDR3aa: CASSKGVSNSTDTQYF; CDR3nt: TGTGCCAGCAGTAAAGGGGTAAGCAACAGCACAGATACGCAGTATTTT